One sample yielded the 8 T cell receptor beta chains listed below, sequenced in a study of cytomegalovirus exposure and HLA in healthy donors. The study ran its PCR with 60 Vbeta and 13 Jbeta primers. Some clones are missing from TCRdb's copy, which holds only in-frame ones; the method was immunoSEQ multiplex PCR. This sample contains 150,000 to 200,000 clones. Input material: PBMCs. The receptors here all came from a woman in her sixties or seventies in good health and CMV-seronegative.

The chain is built from TRBV5-8 and TRBJ1-2; D gene ambiguous. The V end was cut by 1 base, the J end by 8 bases, with 9 bases between. The CDR3 totals 12 residues. Germline lookup yields CDR1 SGHTS and CDR2 YDEGEE. DNA of the CDR3: TGTGCCAGCAGCTTGTGGCGGGGAGGCTACACCTTC. Translation gives CASSLWRGGYTF. Variable domain in full (rest from reference TRBV5-8 and TRBJ1-2): EAGVTQSPTHLIKTRGQQATLRCSPISGHTSVYWYQQALGLGLQFLLWYDEGEERNRGNFPPRFSGRQFPNYSSELNVNALELEDSALYLCASSLWRGGYTFGSGTRLTVV.

This chain links TRBV15 with TRBJ1-5; D might be TRBD1 (6 bases). Trimming took off 4 bases at V and 4 bases at J, with 8 bases between the two ends. The germline V gene encodes CDR1 LNHNV and CDR2 YYDKDF (reference sequence). The CDR3 spans 13 residues. The CDR3 here is CATSTGQNQPQHF. In DNA, the CDR3 is TGTGCCACCAGCACAGGACAGAATCAGCCCCAGCATTTT.

The chain recombines TRBV10-3 with TRBJ2-7; D is undetermined. The CDR3 is 11 residues long. V gave up 11 bases and J gave up 3 bases, with 11 bases separating them. Germline values: CDR1 ENHRY, CDR2 SYGVKD. The chain's CDR3 is CAASQNYEQYF. CDR3 bases: TGTGCCGCGTCACAGAACTACGAGCAGTACTTC.

This chain connects TRBV7-2 to TRBJ1-5; D is unclear. The CDR3 has 14 amino acids. Looked up from germline, CDR1 is SGHTA and CDR2 is FQGNSA. V lost 0 bases, J lost 5 bases, and 8 bases lay in between. The chain's CDR3 is CASSLAGRDQPQHF. CDR3 nucleotide sequence: TGTGCCAGCAGCTTAGCGGGGAGGGATCAGCCCCAGCATTTT.

The chain is built from TRBV6-5 and TRBJ2-7; D is uncertain. The CDR3 has 16 amino acids. Germline assignment: CDR1 MNHEY and CDR2 SVGAGI. The V gene lost 0 bases and the J gene lost 1 base, with 13 bases spanning the gap. The CDR3, as DNA: TGTGCCAGCAGTTACTCGTCTCGACACAAGTCCTACGAGCAGTACTTC. Amino acid sequence: CASSYSSRHKSYEQYF.

The chain uses TRBV5-1 and TRBJ2-6; tentatively, D is TRBD2 (6 bases). V lost 5 bases, J lost 1 base, and 13 bases lay in between. The CDR3 sequence is 16 residues long. Germline V lookup: CDR1 SGHRS, CDR2 YFSETQ. CDR3 loop: CASRTGVLSGANVLTF. CDR3 nucleotides: TGCGCCAGCAGGACGGGAGTTCTTTCTGGGGCCAACGTCCTGACTTTC.

The gene calls are TRBV6-6 and TRBJ2-7, with 8 bases lining up with TRBD1. The junction had 8 bases not matched to a gene; V was cut back by 5 bases and J by 2 bases. CDR3 size: 15 residues. The germline gives CDR1 MNHNY, CDR2 SVGAGI (reference sequence). The CDR3 reads CASSPGGQGTYEQYF. CDR3 nucleotides: TGTGCCAGCAGTCCAGGGGGCCAGGGAACCTACGAGCAGTACTTC.

The J gene is TRBJ2-2, the V gene TRBV7-3, with TRBD2 as a possible D gene (5 bases). This CDR3 region has 16 residues. V was trimmed by 7 bases and J by 6 bases, leaving 21 bases between them. Germline V gene lookup returns CDR1 SGHTA and CDR2 FQGTGA. Here the CDR3 reads CASTRNPGISAGELFF. CDR3 nucleotide sequence: TGTGCCAGCACCCGAAACCCGGGAATATCTGCCGGGGAGCTGTTTTTT.